A selection of T cell receptor beta chains follows, all from one sample in a study of siplizumab effects on memory and regulatory T cells. Using immunoSEQ multiplex PCR, the repertoire was profiled, and TCRdb retains in-frame clones only, with some absent. The sample has roughly 100,000 clones, more than 85% seen once; the top ten hold approximately 1.2%. Input material: CD4+ T cells sorted from blood. These receptor sequences come from a human donor in good health. Both conserved end residues are part of each CDR3. D genes are given only for firm matches. For some rows the clone size is stated as once, few or many, or as a class when expanded; others skip it.

NA,TRBJ2-4,TRBV20-1,NA,CSAKGLGIQYF,TGCAGTGCTAAAGGTCTGGGCATTCAGTACTTC
TRBD1,TRBJ2-2,TRBV28,NA,CASRTGVDTGELFF,TGTGCCAGCAGGACAGGGGTGGACACCGGGGAGCTGTTTTTT
NA,TRBJ2-7,TRBV5-1,NA,CASKLEAEQYF,TGCGCCAGCAAATTGGAGGCCGAGCAGTACTTC
TRBD2,TRBJ2-1,TRBV5-1,NA,CASSLAVGTTNNEQFF,TGCGCCAGCAGCTTGGCCGTGGGGACTACCAACAATGAGCAGTTCTTC
NA,TRBJ2-3,TRBV6-4,few,CASSAEGDTQYF,TGTGCCAGCAGCGCCGAGGGCGATACGCAGTATTTT
TRBD2,TRBJ2-7,TRBV7-2,NA,CASSLGLAGGSEQYF,TGTGCCAGCAGCTTAGGACTAGCGGGAGGAAGCGAGCAGTACTTC
TRBD1,TRBJ1-4,TRBV6-1,NA,CASSATGVTNEKLFF,TGTGCCAGCAGTGCCACAGGGGTCACTAATGAAAAACTGTTTTTT
NA,TRBJ2-1,TRBV6-4,NA,CASSDLSWGEQFF,TGTGCCAGCAGTGACTTATCATGGGGTGAGCAGTTCTTC
NA,TRBJ2-2,TRBV18,NA,CASSPRKNTGELFF,TGTGCCAGCTCACCGAGAAAGAACACCGGGGAGCTGTTTTTT
NA,TRBJ1-4,TRBV5-1,NA,CASSLGVTNEKLFF,TGCGCCAGCAGCTTGGGGGTAACTAATGAAAAACTGTTTTTT
NA,TRBJ2-5,TRBV7-9,NA,CASSFAETVQETQYF,TGTGCCAGCAGCTTTGCAGAAACAGTTCAAGAGACCCAGTACTTC
NA,TRBJ2-1,TRBV28,NA,CASSPGWDLKEYNEQFF,TGTGCCAGCAGCCCCGGTTGGGATCTAAAAGAATACAATGAGCAGTTCTTC
NA,TRBJ2-1,TRBV28,NA,CASSLWRSGSDSEQFF,TGTGCCAGCAGTTTATGGCGCAGTGGATCCGACAGTGAGCAGTTCTTC
NA,TRBJ2-3,TRBV19,NA,CASSARVGGTDTQYF,TGTGCCAGTAGTGCGCGGGTCGGGGGCACAGATACGCAGTATTTT
NA,TRBJ1-2,TRBV19,few,CASSIVPNYGYTF,TGTGCCAGTAGTATAGTACCAAACTATGGCTACACCTTC
TRBD2,TRBJ2-5,TRBV28,NA,CASSLTSGGYQETQYF,TGTGCCAGCAGTCTGACTAGCGGAGGTTACCAAGAGACCCAGTACTTC
NA,TRBJ2-1,TRBV5-1,NA,CASSLVSAEQFF,TGCGCCAGCAGCTTGGTTTCCGCTGAGCAGTTCTTC
NA,TRBJ2-5,TRBV14,NA,CASSQVWVSPETQYF,TGTGCCAGCAGCCAAGTCTGGGTTAGCCCTGAGACCCAGTACTTC
TRBD1,TRBJ2-7,TRBV5-1,NA,CASSLVQGVGEQYF,TGCGCCAGCAGCTTGGTGCAGGGGGTAGGGGAGCAGTACTTC
TRBD1,TRBJ1-1,TRBV19,NA,CASSQTDRGRGNTEAFF,TGTGCCAGTAGTCAAACGGACAGGGGGCGCGGGAACACTGAAGCTTTCTTT
TRBD1,TRBJ1-4,TRBV11-2,NA,CASSLSGGFNEKLFF,TGTGCCAGCAGCTTATCAGGGGGCTTTAATGAAAAACTGTTTTTT
TRBD2,TRBJ2-7,TRBV5-1,NA,CASSKKREAGSVEQYF,TGCGCCAGCAGTAAAAAGCGGGAGGCCGGGTCTGTTGAGCAGTACTTC
TRBD1,TRBJ2-5,TRBV7-6,NA,CASSQGQSQETQYF,TGTGCCAGCAGCCAGGGACAGAGCCAAGAGACCCAGTACTTC
NA,TRBJ2-4,TRBV5-1,NA,CASSLQGEGDIQYF,TGCGCCAGCAGCTTACAGGGAGAGGGGGACATTCAGTACTTC
NA,TRBJ1-1,TRBV10-1,NA,CASSESGGRTEAFF,TGCGCCAGCAGTGAGTCGGGGGGTAGGACCGAAGCTTTCTTT
NA,TRBJ1-5,TRBV2,once,CASRKGGSNQPQHF,TGTGCCAGCAGGAAGGGAGGGAGCAATCAGCCCCAGCATTTT
NA,TRBJ2-6,TRBV7-2,NA,CASSQAVSGANVLTF,TGTGCCAGCAGTCAAGCAGTCTCTGGGGCCAACGTCCTGACTTTC
TRBD1,TRBJ1-5,TRBV2,NA,CASSRQGQLGQPQHF,TGTGCCAGCAGCCGACAGGGCCAACTCGGGCAGCCCCAGCATTTT
NA,TRBJ2-1,TRBV28,NA,CASSLGQLGEQFF,TGTGCCAGCAGTCTAGGACAGTTGGGTGAGCAGTTCTTC
TRBD2,TRBJ2-3,TRBV7-8,NA,CASSPLRIAGRDTQYF,TGTGCCAGCAGCCCACTTCGAATAGCGGGCCGAGATACGCAGTATTTT
TRBD2,TRBJ2-1,TRBV13,NA,CASSFRLAGERYEQFF,TGTGCCAGCAGCTTTAGACTAGCGGGAGAGAGATATGAGCAGTTCTTC
NA,TRBJ2-7,TRBV5-5,NA,CASSPRTYEQYF,TGTGCCAGCAGCCCCCGGACCTACGAGCAGTACTTC
NA,TRBJ2-6,TRBV5-8,NA,CASSLPGERAGANVLTF,TGTGCCAGCAGCTTGCCAGGGGAAAGGGCTGGGGCCAACGTCCTGACTTTC
NA,TRBJ2-2,TRBV5-1,NA,CASSIRGGTGELFF,TGCGCCAGCAGCATTCGAGGGGGCACCGGGGAGCTGTTTTTT
NA,TRBJ2-2,TRBV15,NA,CATSRDRGSGELFF,TGTGCCACCAGCAGAGACAGGGGTTCCGGGGAGCTGTTTTTT
NA,TRBJ1-1,TRBV10-3,NA,CAIRRGSTEAFF,TGTGCCATCAGGAGGGGTAGCACTGAAGCTTTCTTT
NA,TRBJ2-1,TRBV14,NA,CASSQVPGRRGYNEQFF,TGTGCCAGCAGCCAAGTTCCGGGGCGGCGGGGCTACAATGAGCAGTTCTTC
NA,TRBJ2-5,TRBV27,NA,CASGPVGHSETQYF,TGTGCCAGCGGACCAGTTGGACACAGCGAGACCCAGTACTTC
NA,TRBJ2-2,TRBV10-3,once,CAISESEQAGELFF,TGTGCCATCAGTGAGTCGGAGCAGGCCGGGGAGCTGTTTTTT